Listed here is a single T cell receptor (beta chain). Bulk and single-cell libraries used iRepertoire multiplex PCR with TCR subtype-specific primers. Reanalyzing the multiplex PCR reads, TCRdb keeps one entry per CDR3 protein, without DNA. This sample's table has approximately 20,000 distinct CDR3 sequences. The donors had carbamazepine-induced Stevens-Johnson syndrome or toxic epidermal necrolysis. This record belongs to a study of T cells in severe cutaneous drug reactions. The CDR3 is 14 amino acids. Germline V gene sequence: CDR1 MNHNS, CDR2 SASEGT. This sequence was found in a human donor with toxic epidermal necrolysis, a severe cutaneous drug reaction. The sequenced material came from PBMCs. This chain uses TRBV6-1 with TRBJ1-1; the D call from TCRdb, TRBD1, cannot be confirmed without DNA. CDR3 residues: CASSESRQGAYAFF.